These 18 T cell receptor beta chains were sequenced from one sample in a study of cytomegalovirus exposure and HLA in healthy donors. Primers: 60 Vbeta forward and 13 Jbeta reverse. The method was immunoSEQ multiplex PCR; TCRdb's version includes in-frame clones alone and lacks a portion of them. The repertoire consists of 95,000 to 150,000 clones, with around 80% occurring once and the leading ten covering about 13%. The sequenced sample consisted of PBMCs. The receptors derive from a woman between 55 and 75 years old in good health and CMV-seropositive.

The V call is TRBV7-9, the J call TRBJ2-1; D might be TRBD2 (5 bases). The germline gives CDR1 SEHNR, CDR2 FQNEAQ (reference sequence). V was cut by 5 bases and J by 6 bases, with 17 bases left in between. CDR3 length: 15 amino acids. The CDR3 nucleotides are TGTGCCAGCAGCCTACCCCGACTATTAACCAATGAGCAGTTCTTC. Protein sequence: CASSLPRLLTNEQFF.

This clone was found once. The CDR3 end shows no conserved phenylalanine or tryptophan, and so a read error is likely. This rearrangement joins TRBV13 to TRBJ1-6, with D perhaps matching TRBD1 (6 bases). Germline values: CDR1 PRHDT, CDR2 FYEKMQ (reference sequence). Trimming took 2 bases from V and 12 from J, leaving 14 bases between them. This CDR3 is built from 14 residues. CDR3 nucleotide sequence: TGTGCCAGCAGCTTACGGGACACCGCAGGACCCCTCCACCTT. Its protein product is CASSLRDTAGPLHL.

The CDR3 DNA is TGCGCCAGCAGCCTCCTGGGGGGACTAGCAGGCGAGCAGTACTTC. This sequence encodes CASSLLGGLAGEQYF. The genes are TRBV4-1 and TRBJ2-7, with TRBD2 matching over 9 bases. Germline loops: CDR1 MGHRA, CDR2 YSYEKL. V shed 4 bases and J 6 bases; nucleotides not matched to a gene: 10. The CDR3 has 15 residues.

This clone turned up a few times. CDR3 bases: TGTGCCAGCAGCTTACTCCAGGGGACGGCAAAGACCGGGGAGCTGTTTTTT. Amino acids: CASSLLQGTAKTGELFF. The chain carries TRBV7-2 and TRBJ2-2; possible D gene TRBD1, 6 bases. The V and J ends lost 2 bases and 5 bases respectively, with 18 bases between them. The CDR3 spans 17 residues. The germline gives CDR1 SGHTA, CDR2 FQGNSA.

This clone was detected a few times. The rearrangement joins TRBV4-3 to TRBJ2-6; weak D call: TRBD2 (6 bases). Germline loops: CDR1 LGHNA, CDR2 YSLEER. Trimming took 0 bases from V and 2 from J, leaving 8 bases between them. The CDR3 consists of 16 residues. This CDR3 reads CASSQDGGAGANVLTF. The CDR3 DNA reads as TGCGCCAGCAGCCAAGATGGCGGGGCTGGGGCCAACGTCCTGACTTTC.

V and J are TRBV5-4 and TRBJ1-1; TRBD1 agrees at 11 bases. Trimming took 4 bases from V and 1 from J; bases not matched to a gene: 9. Germline-derived CDR1 and CDR2 are SGHNT and YYREEE (reference sequence). This CDR3 contains 17 residues. The CDR3 reads CASSPGQGEGGNTEAFF. The CDR3 DNA reads as TGTGCCAGCAGCCCGGGACAGGGGGAGGGTGGGAACACTGAAGCTTTCTTT.

This clone was detected only a few times. The chain has TRBV5-4 and TRBJ1-1, with D possibly matching TRBD1 (6 bases). Germline-derived CDR1 and CDR2 are SGHNT and YYREEE (reference sequence). There are 15 residues in the CDR3. Trimming left V 0 bases short and J 1 base short, with 10 bases between. The CDR3 DNA sequence: TGTGCCAGCAGCTTGGGAGTAGGGGGGAACACTGAAGCTTTCTTT. This translates into CASSLGVGGNTEAFF.

The chain joins TRBV19 to TRBJ1-5; D is possibly TRBD1 (6 bases). Germline CDR1 is LNHDA and CDR2 is SQIVND (reference sequence). This CDR3 is 14 amino acids long. Trimming took off 7 bases at V and 2 bases at J, with 12 bases between the two ends. As DNA, the CDR3 is TGTGCCAGTAAGGGGGAAATAGGCAATCAGCCCCAGCATTTT. It is translated as CASKGEIGNQPQHF. Together with reference TRBV19 and TRBJ1-5, the CDR3 gives the full variable domain: DGGITQSPKYLFRKEGQNVTLSCEQNLNHDAMYWYRQDPGQGLRLIYYSQIVNDFQKGDIAEGYSVSREKKESFPLTVTSAQKNPTAFYLCASKGEIGNQPQHFGDGTRLSIL.

The V and J genes are TRBV5-5 and TRBJ1-5; 9 nucleotides align to TRBD1. The CDR3 runs to 14 residues. The J segment lost 4 bases and the V segment lost 5 bases, leaving 4 bases of the junction unmatched. Germline V gives CDR1 SGHKS, CDR2 YYEKEE (reference sequence). The CDR3 coding sequence is TGTGCCAGCAGTTCGGACAGGGGTAATCAGCCCCAGCATTTT. It codes for CASSSDRGNQPQHF.

The chain is built from TRBV21-1 and TRBJ1-4. TRBV21-1 is deemed a pseudogene. The CDR3 sequence is 15 residues long. The CDR3 protein is CASSTQTKGEEKLFF. CDR3 nucleotides: TGTGCCAGCAGCACCCAGACAAAGGGAGAGGAAAAACTGTTTTTT.

For this clone: The identical CDR3 is also encoded by other nucleotide sequences in the sample. The chain links TRBV4-2 to TRBJ1-1, with a possible D match to TRBD1 (5 bases). The CDR3 contains 15 residues. The germline V and J ends were trimmed by 0 bases and 1 base, with 9 bases remaining between them. CDR1 is LGHNA and CDR2 is YNFKEQ in the germline V gene. The CDR3 region is CASSQELRGNTEAFF. For the CDR3, the DNA is TGTGCCAGCAGCCAAGAGTTAAGGGGGAACACTGAAGCTTTCTTT.

This sequence joins TRBV30 and TRBJ2-2; D not certain. V lost 3 bases and J 1 base, leaving 6 bases between the germline ends. CDR1 and CDR2 from the germline V gene are GTSNPN and SVGIG (reference sequence). The CDR3 has 13 amino acids. CDR3 protein: CAWRIGNTGELFF. CDR3 nucleotide sequence: TGTGCCTGGAGAATCGGGAACACCGGGGAGCTGTTTTTT.

This clone came up a few times. V is TRBV7-2 and J is TRBJ2-2; possibly TRBD2 for D (5 bases). Germline CDR1 is SGHTA and CDR2 is FQGNSA. V lost 2 bases and J 4 bases, leaving 11 bases between the germline ends. The CDR3 runs to 15 residues. CDR3 DNA sequence: TGTGCCAGCAGCTTATCTGTAGGAGGCACCGGGGAGCTGTTTTTT. It codes for CASSLSVGGTGELFF.

Only one count was recorded for this clone. This CDR3 is also generated by other DNA sequences in the sample. The chain links TRBV5-1 to TRBJ1-1; 9 positions match TRBD1. Germline-derived CDR1 and CDR2 are SGHRS and YFSETQ. Trimming at V came to 4 bases and at J to 3 bases, leaving 4 bases not matched to a gene. The CDR3 totals 14 residues. CDR3 protein: CASSLGQGYTEAFF. CDR3 DNA sequence: TGCGCCAGCAGCCTGGGACAGGGATACACTGAAGCTTTCTTT. Combining the CDR3 with reference TRBV5-1 and TRBJ1-1 gives the whole variable domain KAGVTQTPRYLIKTRGQQVTLSCSPISGHRSVSWYQQTPGQGLQFLFEYFSETQRNKGNFPGRFSGRQFSNSRSEMNVSTLELGDSALYLCASSLGQGYTEAFFGQGTRLTVV.

V usage is TRBV9 and J usage is TRBJ2-1; 8 bases line up with TRBD2. Trimming took 0 bases from V and 4 from J; bases not matched to a gene: 9. The CDR3 totals 17 residues. Germline assignment: CDR1 SGDLS and CDR2 YYNGEE. The DNA for the CDR3 is TGTGCCAGCAGCGTAGACCAGCGTGGACTAGCTTACAATGAGCAGTTCTTC. It is translated as CASSVDQRGLAYNEQFF. Complete variable domain (other parts from reference TRBV9 and TRBJ2-1): DSGVTQTPKHLITATGQRVTLRCSPRSGDLSVYWYQQSLDQGLQFLIQYYNGEERAKGNILERFSAQQFPDLHSELNLSSLELGDSALYFCASSVDQRGLAYNEQFFGPGTRLTVL.

This chain joins TRBV5-6 and TRBJ2-2, with 9 bases identical to TRBD1. Germline loops: CDR1 SGHDT, CDR2 YYEEEE. The CDR3 runs to 16 residues. With V trimmed by 2 bases and J by 4 bases, 6 bases remained unmatched. CDR3 loop: CASSFGTGMTTGELFF. As DNA, the CDR3 is TGTGCCAGCAGCTTCGGGACAGGGATGACCACCGGGGAGCTGTTTTTT.

The chain is built from TRBV6-7 and TRBJ2-7; a possible D gene is TRBD1 (5 bases). TRBV6-7 is designated an ORF whose function remains uncertain. The CDR3 is 18 residues long. Trimming shortened V by 8 bases and J by 3 bases, and 29 bases separated the two germline ends. This CDR3 is CASPFRPTIGSQGYEQYF. CDR3 nucleotide sequence: TGTGCCAGCCCCTTTAGGCCTACCATAGGAAGCCAGGGCTACGAGCAGTACTTC.

In this sample, this clone turned up a few times. The genes are TRBV6-6 and TRBJ1-5, with a weak D call TRBD1 (5 bases). Germline V lookup: CDR1 MNHNY, CDR2 SVGAGI (reference sequence). This CDR3 has 14 amino acids. V dropped 9 bases and J dropped 1 base, with 13 bases sitting between them. The CDR3 sequence: CASSDGGSNQPQHF. The DNA of the CDR3 is TGTGCCAGTTCGGACGGGGGGAGCAATCAGCCCCAGCATTTT.